In its sample, the clone carrying this T cell receptor beta chain was seen many times. Its antigen is unidentified. Patients chosen for sequencing had shown CD8+CD57+ cell expansion by flow cytometry. Losses at the gene ends were 2 bases for V and 3 bases for J; bases not matched to a gene: 5. CDR3 length equals 14 residues. Germline values: CDR1 SGHKS, CDR2 YYEKEE (reference sequence). This sample stems from a study of CD8+CD57+ T cells in acquired aplastic anemia. Study at large: Isolated CD4+ and CD8+ cells, once sorted, yielded DNA averaging roughly 3.2 ug.

The use of genomic DNA as template underpinned the TCR beta VDJ and CDR3 profiling. TCRdb itself ran the reads through MiXCR, one entry per CDR3 protein. The sample consists of 170,000 or so distinct CDR3 sequences, less than 50% of them appearing once. Study-level findings and limits: Sharing between patients and controls was observed for around 30 CD8+ CDR3 sequences.

Sequencing input: sorted CD4+, CD8+, or CD8+CD57+ T cells (not recorded which) from PBMCs. The chain carries TRBV5-5 and TRBJ2-7; 7 bases match TRBD1. The receptor comes from a human donor with aplastic anemia. The CDR3 DNA is TGTGCCAGCAGCTTCTCGGCAGGGGGCTACGAGCAGTACTTC. Amino acids: CASSFSAGGYEQYF. Full variable domain (outside the CDR3, taken from reference TRBV5-5 and TRBJ2-7): DAGVTQSPTHLIKTRGQQVTLRCSPISGHKSVSWYQQVLGQGPQFIFQYYEKEERGRGNFPDRFSARQFPNYSSELNVNALLLGDSALYLCASSFSAGGYEQYFGPGTRLTVT.